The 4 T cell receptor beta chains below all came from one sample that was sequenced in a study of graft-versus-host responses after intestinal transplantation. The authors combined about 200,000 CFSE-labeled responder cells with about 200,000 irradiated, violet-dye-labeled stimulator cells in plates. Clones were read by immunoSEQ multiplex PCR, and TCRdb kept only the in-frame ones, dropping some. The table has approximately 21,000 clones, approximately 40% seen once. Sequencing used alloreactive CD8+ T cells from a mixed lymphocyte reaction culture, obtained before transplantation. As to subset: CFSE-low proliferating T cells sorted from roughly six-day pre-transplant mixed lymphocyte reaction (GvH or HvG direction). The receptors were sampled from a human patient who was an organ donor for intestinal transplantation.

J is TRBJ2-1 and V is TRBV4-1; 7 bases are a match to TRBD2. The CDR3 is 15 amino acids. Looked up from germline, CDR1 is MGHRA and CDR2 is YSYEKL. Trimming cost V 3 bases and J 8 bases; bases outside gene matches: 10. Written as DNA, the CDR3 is TGCGCCAGCAGCCACGGACTAGGGCCCCGGGATGAGCAGTTCTTC. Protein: CASSHGLGPRDEQFF.

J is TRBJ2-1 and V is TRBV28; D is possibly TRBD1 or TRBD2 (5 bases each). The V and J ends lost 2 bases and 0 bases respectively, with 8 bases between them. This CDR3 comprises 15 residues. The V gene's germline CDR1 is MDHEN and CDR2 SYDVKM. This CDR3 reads CASSLEGSSYNEQFF. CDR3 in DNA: TGTGCCAGCAGTTTAGAGGGGAGCTCCTACAATGAGCAGTTCTTC.

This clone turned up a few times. The CDR3 region is CASRERLAGYNEQFF. In DNA form, the CDR3 reads TGTGCCAGCAGGGAACGACTAGCGGGATACAATGAGCAGTTCTTC. The genes are TRBV6-7 and TRBJ2-1; TRBD2 matches at 11 bases. TRBV6-7 is an ORF, with its function uncertain. The trim removed 6 bases at V and 4 bases at J, leaving 5 bases unmatched. CDR3 length equals 15 residues.

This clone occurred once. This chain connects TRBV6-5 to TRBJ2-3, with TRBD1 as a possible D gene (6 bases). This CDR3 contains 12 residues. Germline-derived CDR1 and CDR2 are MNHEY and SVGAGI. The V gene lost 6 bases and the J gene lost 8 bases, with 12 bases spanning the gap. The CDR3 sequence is CASRDSIVTQYF. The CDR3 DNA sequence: TGTGCCAGCAGGGACAGCATCGTTACGCAGTATTTT.